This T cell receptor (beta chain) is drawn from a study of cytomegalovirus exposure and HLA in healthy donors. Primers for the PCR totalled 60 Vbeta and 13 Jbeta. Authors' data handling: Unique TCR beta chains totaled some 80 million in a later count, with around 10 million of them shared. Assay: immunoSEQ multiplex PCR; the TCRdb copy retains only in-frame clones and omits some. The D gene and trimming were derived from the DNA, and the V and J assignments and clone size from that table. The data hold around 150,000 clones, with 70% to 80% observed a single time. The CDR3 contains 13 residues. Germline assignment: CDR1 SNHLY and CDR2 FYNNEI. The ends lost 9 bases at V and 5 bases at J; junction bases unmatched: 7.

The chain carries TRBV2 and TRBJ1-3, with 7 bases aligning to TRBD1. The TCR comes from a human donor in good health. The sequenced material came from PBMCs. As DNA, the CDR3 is TGTGCCAGGAGAGACAGGGACCGAAACACCATATATTTT. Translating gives CARRDRDRNTIYF. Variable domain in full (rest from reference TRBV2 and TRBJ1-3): EPEVTQTPSHQVTQMGQEVILRCVPISNHLYFYWYRQILGQKVEFLVSFYNNEISEKSEIFDDQFSVERPDGSNFTLKIRSTKLEDSAMYFCARRDRDRNTIYFGEGSWLTVV.